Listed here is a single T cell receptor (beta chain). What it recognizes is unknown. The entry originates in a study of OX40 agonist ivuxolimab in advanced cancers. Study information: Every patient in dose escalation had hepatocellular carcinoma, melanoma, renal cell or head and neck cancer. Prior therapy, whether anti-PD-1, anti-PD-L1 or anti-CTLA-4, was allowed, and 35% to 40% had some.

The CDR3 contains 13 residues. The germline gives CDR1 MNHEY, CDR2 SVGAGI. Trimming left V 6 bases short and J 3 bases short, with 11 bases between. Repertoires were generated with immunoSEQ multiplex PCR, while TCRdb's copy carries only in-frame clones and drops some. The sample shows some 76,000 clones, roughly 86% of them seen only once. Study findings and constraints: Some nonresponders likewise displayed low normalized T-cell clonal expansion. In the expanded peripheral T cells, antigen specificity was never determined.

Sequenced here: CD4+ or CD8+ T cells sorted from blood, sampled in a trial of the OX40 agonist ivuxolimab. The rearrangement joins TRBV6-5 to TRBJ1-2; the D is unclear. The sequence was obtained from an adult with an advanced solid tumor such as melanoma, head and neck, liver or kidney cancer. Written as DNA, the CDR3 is TGTGCCAGCAGCCTCAAGGGAGACTATGGCTACACCTTC. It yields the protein CASSLKGDYGYTF.